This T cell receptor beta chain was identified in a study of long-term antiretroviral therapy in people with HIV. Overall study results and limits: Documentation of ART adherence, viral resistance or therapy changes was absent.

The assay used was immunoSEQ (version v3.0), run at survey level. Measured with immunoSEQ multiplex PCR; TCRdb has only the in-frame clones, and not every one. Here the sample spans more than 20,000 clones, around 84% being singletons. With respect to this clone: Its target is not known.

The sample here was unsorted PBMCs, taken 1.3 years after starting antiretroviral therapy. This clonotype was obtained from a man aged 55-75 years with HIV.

The CDR3 DNA reads TGCGCCAGCAGCTGGAGTGGCGGGAGCACAGATACGCAGTATTTT. This gives the protein CASSWSGGSTDTQYF. This rearrangement joins TRBV5-1 to TRBJ2-3; a weak D match, TRBD2 (5 bases). The CDR3 runs 15 residues. CDR1 and CDR2 (germline): SGHRS, YFSETQ. V shed 3 bases and J shed 0 bases, with 11 bases lying between them.